Each of the 3 T cell receptor beta chains below was sequenced from the same sample in a study of cytomegalovirus exposure and HLA in healthy donors. 60 Vbeta and 13 Jbeta primers were used in PCR. Clones were sequenced by immunoSEQ multiplex PCR, and TCRdb holds only the in-frame ones, with some missing. The sample carries around 280,000 clones, around nine tenths recorded once. The specimen was PBMCs. These receptors were taken from a woman under 30 in good health and CMV-seronegative.

The gene calls are TRBV21-1 and TRBJ2-7; the table gives TRBD1 as D, unverified against the DNA. TRBV21-1 is classified as a pseudogene. CDR3 length: 17 amino acids. In nucleotides, the CDR3 is TGTGCCAGCAGCAAAATTCCTGGGACAGGGTGCACCTACGAGCAGTACTTC. This encodes CASSKIPGTGCTYEQYF.

The chain recombines TRBV7-8 with TRBJ1-2, with 7 bases fitting TRBD1. With V trimmed by 5 bases and J by 3 bases, 9 bases remained unmatched. This CDR3 is 15 amino acids long. Germline CDR1 SGHVS, CDR2 FQNEAQ. CDR3 nucleotide sequence: TGTGCCAGCAGCCTAGGGGACAGCCCATACTATGGCTACACCTTC. Protein: CASSLGDSPYYGYTF.

This clone turned up a few times. The chain's CDR3 is CASSLRTGGKRAEAFF. Here the CDR3 DNA reads TGCGCCAGCAGCCTTAGGACAGGGGGAAAGAGGGCTGAAGCTTTCTTT. V usage is TRBV5-1 and J usage is TRBJ1-1, with 10 bases identical to TRBD1. Losses at the gene ends were 4 bases for V and 6 bases for J; bases not matched to a gene: 12. The CDR3 totals 16 residues. Germline V CDR1 and CDR2: SGHRS, YFSETQ.